The 21 T cell receptor beta chains below all came from one sample that was sequenced in a study of OX40 agonist ivuxolimab in advanced cancers. Clones were sequenced by immunoSEQ multiplex PCR, and TCRdb holds only the in-frame ones, with some missing. The repertoire holds about 36,000 clones, with around 77% as singletons. The sample was CD4+ or CD8+ T cells sorted from blood, taken in a trial of the OX40 agonist ivuxolimab. Source of these receptors: an adult with an advanced solid tumor such as melanoma, head and neck, liver or kidney cancer.

The rearrangement uses TRBV7-9 and TRBJ2-1; no reliable D call. The germline V and J ends were trimmed by 2 bases and 5 bases, with 10 bases remaining between them. The CDR3 is 14 residues long. Looked up from germline, CDR1 is SEHNR and CDR2 is FQNEAQ (reference sequence). This CDR3 is CASSLTVVHNEQFF. For the CDR3, the DNA is TGTGCCAGCAGCTTAACAGTAGTCCACAATGAGCAGTTCTTC.

V usage is TRBV7-6 and J usage is TRBJ2-1; weak D call: TRBD2 (5 bases). The CDR3 length is 18 residues. Germline values: CDR1 SGHVS, CDR2 FNYEAQ. Trimming removed 2 bases from V and 1 base from J, with 18 bases in between. CDR3 sequence (DNA): TGTGCCAGCAGCTTAAGCTCCCCGGCTAGCTTATCCTACAATGAGCAGTTCTTC. Protein: CASSLSSPASLSYNEQFF. The full variable domain, in which reference TRBV7-6 and TRBJ2-1 provide the parts outside the CDR3, is GAGVSQSPRYKVTKRGQDVALRCDPISGHVSLYWYRQALGQGPEFLTYFNYEAQQDKSGLPNDRFSAERPEGSISTLTIQRTEQRDSAMYRCASSLSSPASLSYNEQFFGPGTRLTVL.

V and J are TRBV28 and TRBJ1-2, with D possibly being TRBD1 (5 bases). Germline V gene sequence: CDR1 MDHEN, CDR2 SYDVKM. V was pared by 6 bases and J by 8 bases, with 16 bases between. The CDR3 runs 13 residues. As DNA, the CDR3 is TGTGCCAGCAGACTGCGGGGCGGAGAGGGCTACACCTTC. The encoded protein is CASRLRGGEGYTF.

This sequence joins TRBV5-5 and TRBJ1-1; D gene unclear. CDR1 is SGHKS and CDR2 is YYEKEE in the germline V gene (reference sequence). The V gene lost 4 bases and the J gene lost 0 bases, with 7 bases spanning the gap. The CDR3 contains 13 residues. DNA of the CDR3: TGTGCCAGCAGCCCCGGGGTGAACACTGAAGCTTTCTTT. This codes for CASSPGVNTEAFF.

This chain links TRBV7-9 with TRBJ1-1; the D is unclear. The CDR3 is 12 amino acids. Germline V gene lookup returns CDR1 SEHNR and CDR2 FQNEAQ (reference sequence). The V end was cut by 8 bases, the J end by 1 base, with 8 bases between. This CDR3 reads CASEGWNTEAFF. CDR3 sequence (DNA): TGTGCCAGCGAAGGATGGAACACTGAAGCTTTCTTT.

By its share, this clone is medium-sized. The chain joins TRBV7-9 to TRBJ1-1, with D possibly matching TRBD1 (6 bases). Trimming cost V 8 bases and J 0 bases, with 10 bases left between them. CDR3 length: 13 residues. CDR1 is SEHNR, CDR2 FQNEAQ, per germline (reference sequence). As DNA, the CDR3 is TGTGCCAGCTTGGGACAATTGAACACTGAAGCTTTCTTT. Translating it yields CASLGQLNTEAFF.

The rearrangement uses TRBV27 and TRBJ2-7, with D uncertain. The CDR3 consists of 14 residues. Germline V gene lookup returns CDR1 MNHEY and CDR2 SMNVEV (reference sequence). The V and J ends lost 2 bases and 2 bases respectively, with 10 bases between them. The CDR3 DNA is TGTGCCAGCAGTTTAATGGGCAGGACCTACGAGCAGTACTTC. This sequence encodes CASSLMGRTYEQYF.

The CDR3 coding sequence is TGTGCCAGCAGTATATTAGCGGGAACAGATTACAATGAGCAGTTCTTC. Translation gives CASSILAGTDYNEQFF. V gene TRBV27 combines with J gene TRBJ2-1, with 8 bases that match TRBD2. In germline, CDR1 is MNHEY, CDR2 SMNVEV (reference sequence). This CDR3 comprises 16 residues. V was clipped by 5 bases and J by 4 bases; unmatched bases: 10.

This clone has a single count. One end of the junction is discordant with germline, which a read error may explain. CDR3 nucleotides: TGTGCCAGCAGTTTCCCACTAGCGGGGGGGCCAGGAGAGGCCCAGTACTTC. Translating gives CASSFPLAGGPGEAQYF. V is TRBV28 and J is TRBJ2-5; 13 bases match TRBD2. In germline, CDR1 is MDHEN, CDR2 SYDVKM. This CDR3 has 17 amino acids.

This CDR3 reads CASSPDWYEQYF. CDR3 DNA: TGTGCCAGCAGCCCAGACTGGTACGAGCAGTACTTC. The chain uses TRBV7-9 and TRBJ2-7, with D hard to call. Germline V gives CDR1 SEHNR, CDR2 FQNEAQ (reference sequence). The CDR3 totals 12 residues. The V end lost 5 bases, the J end lost 4 bases, and 9 bases lay between the germline ends.

This chain connects TRBV7-2 to TRBJ2-5; weak D call: TRBD2 (6 bases). This CDR3 has 15 amino acids. In germline, CDR1 is SGHTA, CDR2 FQGNSA. The V gene lost 0 bases and the J gene lost 5 bases, with 13 bases spanning the gap. DNA of the CDR3: TGTGCCAGCAGCTTAGCGCGACTAGTAGGGGAGACCCAGTACTTC. As protein: CASSLARLVGETQYF. Full variable domain (outside the CDR3, taken from reference TRBV7-2 and TRBJ2-5): GAGVSQSPSNKVTEKGKDVELRCDPISGHTALYWYRQSLGQGLEFLIYFQGNSAPDKSGLPSDRFSAERTGGSVSTLTIQRTQQEDSAVYLCASSLARLVGETQYFGPGTRLLVL.

The V call is TRBV20-1, the J call TRBJ1-2, with D uncertain. The CDR3 totals 11 residues. Per the germline V gene, CDR1 is DFQATT and CDR2 is SNEGSKA (reference sequence). The V end lost 0 bases, the J end lost 5 bases, and 4 bases lay between the germline ends. The CDR3: CSAREEYGYTF. DNA for the CDR3: TGCAGTGCTAGAGAGGAATATGGCTACACCTTC.

The chain links TRBV7-8 to TRBJ2-1; 9 positions agree with TRBD2. V was pared by 4 bases and J by 4 bases, with 8 bases of the junction left unmatched. CDR3 length equals 16 residues. CDR1 is SGHVS and CDR2 is FQNEAQ in the germline V gene. DNA of the CDR3: TGTGCCAGCAGCTACATTCTAGCGGGGACTTACAATGAGCAGTTCTTC. Encoded protein: CASSYILAGTYNEQFF.

CDR3 DNA sequence: TGTGCCAGCAGCCCGGGACTCGGAAACACCATATATTTT. Encoded protein: CASSPGLGNTIYF. This chain uses TRBV7-9 with TRBJ1-3; D might be TRBD1 (5 bases). CDR1 is SEHNR, CDR2 FQNEAQ, per germline (reference sequence). The CDR3 consists of 13 residues. The ends were cut back, 5 bases at V and 4 bases at J, with 9 bases in the middle.

The V gene is TRBV27, the J gene TRBJ1-2, with 8 bases lining up with TRBD1. V dropped 4 bases and J dropped 5; count of bases not matched to a gene: 9. Germline values: CDR1 MNHEY, CDR2 SMNVEV (reference sequence). The CDR3 contains 15 residues. The CDR3 is CASSWDRLDLYGYTF. The CDR3 DNA is TGTGCCAGCAGTTGGGACAGGCTAGACCTATATGGCTACACCTTC.

This clone turned up a few times. V gene TRBV2 combines with J gene TRBJ1-2; tentative D call: TRBD1 (6 bases). Germline CDR1 and CDR2: SNHLY and FYNNEI. V lost 2 bases and J 5 bases, leaving 15 bases between the germline ends. This CDR3 has 15 amino acids. CDR3 nucleotide sequence: TGTGCCAGCAGTGAACGAACAGGGATAGGGTATGGCTACACCTTC. The encoded protein is CASSERTGIGYGYTF.

This clone was recorded a few times. This specimen includes other DNA sequences encoding the same CDR3. The chain uses TRBV7-9 and TRBJ2-5; no clear D gene. This CDR3 comprises 15 residues. Between the trimmed V and J ends, which lost 0 bases and 5 bases, there was a span of 13 bases. Germline loops: CDR1 SEHNR, CDR2 FQNEAQ (reference sequence). The CDR3 DNA is TGTGCCAGCAGCTTAGCAGGGTTTGAAAGGGAGACCCAGTACTTC. Translated: CASSLAGFERETQYF. Full variable domain (remainder filled in from reference TRBV7-9 and TRBJ2-5): DTGVSQNPRHKITKRGQNVTFRCDPISEHNRLYWYRQTLGQGPEFLTYFQNEAQLEKSRLLSDRFSAERPKGSFSTLEIQRTEQGDSAMYLCASSLAGFERETQYFGPGTRLLVL.

The chain uses TRBV19 and TRBJ2-7; tentative D call: TRBD2 (5 bases). From germline, CDR1 is LNHDA and CDR2 SQIVND (reference sequence). Trimming left V 4 bases short and J 0 bases short, with 19 bases between. This CDR3 is built from 17 residues. The CDR3: CASSTTYKDFISYEQYF. CDR3 DNA sequence: TGTGCCAGTAGTACCACCTATAAGGACTTCATCTCCTACGAGCAGTACTTC.

This chain joins TRBV5-6 and TRBJ1-1, with 9 bases that match TRBD1. Germline loops: CDR1 SGHDT, CDR2 YYEEEE. Trimming at V came to 3 bases and at J to 5 bases, leaving 2 bases not matched to a gene. The CDR3 extends over 13 amino acids. The CDR3 DNA reads TGTGCCAGCAGCTCCGGGACAGGGACTGAAGCTTTCTTT. It yields the protein CASSSGTGTEAFF. The full variable domain, its missing parts supplied by reference TRBV5-6 and TRBJ1-1, is DAGVTQSPTHLIKTRGQQVTLRCSPKSGHDTVSWYQQALGQGPQFIFQYYEEEERQRGNFPDRFSGHQFPNYSSELNVNALLLGDSALYLCASSSGTGTEAFFGQGTRLTVV.

The V call is TRBV7-9, the J call TRBJ2-1, with 13 bases that match TRBD2. This CDR3 has 17 residues. Trimming cost V 3 bases and J 3 bases; bases outside gene matches: 5. Germline V lookup: CDR1 SEHNR, CDR2 FQNEAQ (reference sequence). The CDR3 DNA follows: TGTGCCAGCAGCTTCCCCGGGACTAGCGGGAACTACAATGAGCAGTTCTTC. Residues: CASSFPGTSGNYNEQFF.

The chain carries TRBV28 and TRBJ1-2; D may be TRBD1 (5 bases). The length of the CDR3 is 16 residues. Trimming took 1 base from V and 1 from J, leaving 13 bases between them. Looked up from germline, CDR1 is MDHEN and CDR2 is SYDVKM. The CDR3 nucleotides are TGTGCCAGCAGTTTATTCACAGGCGGAGATAACTATGGCTACACCTTC. This sequence encodes CASSLFTGGDNYGYTF.